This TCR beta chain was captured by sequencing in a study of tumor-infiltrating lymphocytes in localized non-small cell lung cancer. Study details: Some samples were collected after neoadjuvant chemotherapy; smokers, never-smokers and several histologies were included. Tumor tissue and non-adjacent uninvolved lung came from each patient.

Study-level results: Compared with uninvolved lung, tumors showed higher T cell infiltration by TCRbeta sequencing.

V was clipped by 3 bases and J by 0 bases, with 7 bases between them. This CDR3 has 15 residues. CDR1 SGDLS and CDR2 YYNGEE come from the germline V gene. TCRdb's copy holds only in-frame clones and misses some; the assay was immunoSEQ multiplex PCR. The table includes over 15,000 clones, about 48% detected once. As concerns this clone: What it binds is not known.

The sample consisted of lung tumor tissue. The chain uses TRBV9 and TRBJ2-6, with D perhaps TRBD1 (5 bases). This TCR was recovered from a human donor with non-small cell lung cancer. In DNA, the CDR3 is TGTGCCAGCAGCGGCCAGGGCTCTGGGGCCAACGTCCTGACTTTC. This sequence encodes CASSGQGSGANVLTF.